Below, 13 T cell receptor beta chains from the same sample are listed, as sequenced in a study of cytomegalovirus exposure and HLA in healthy donors. PCR employed 60 Vbeta and 13 Jbeta primers. TCRdb's copy holds only in-frame clones and misses some; the assay was immunoSEQ multiplex PCR. Here the sample spans 130,000 or so clones, more than 60% being singletons. The sample comprised PBMCs. The receptors here all came from a man in his forties or fifties in good health and CMV-seronegative.

This clone was detected once. This sequence joins TRBV18 and TRBJ1-2; D is perhaps TRBD1 (5 bases). The CDR3 contains 14 residues. The germline gives CDR1 KGHSH, CDR2 LQKENI. The V gene lost 3 bases and the J gene lost 3 bases, with 11 bases spanning the gap. The CDR3 DNA reads as TGTGCCAGCTCACCCCAGGGTAAAGACTATGGCTACACCTTC. Amino acids: CASSPQGKDYGYTF.

This sequence joins TRBV5-1 and TRBJ2-7, with 12 bases identical to TRBD1. V was clipped by 4 bases and J by 7 bases; unmatched bases: 12. Germline V gives CDR1 SGHRS, CDR2 YFSETQ. The CDR3 covers 16 residues. CDR3 nucleotide sequence: TGCGCCAGCAGCCCGGGACCGGGACAGGGGGCGGAAGAGCAGTACTTC. The encoded protein is CASSPGPGQGAEEQYF.

The chain joins TRBV5-6 to TRBJ2-7, with TRBD2 as a possible D gene (5 bases). This CDR3 comprises 14 residues. V lost 4 bases and J lost 2, with 13 bases in between. The germline V gene encodes CDR1 SGHDT and CDR2 YYEEEE. The CDR3 is CASSGGPYTYEQYF. The DNA for the CDR3 is TGTGCCAGCAGCGGAGGACCATATACCTACGAGCAGTACTTC.

The chain combines TRBV12-5 with TRBJ2-3; 9 bases align to TRBD2. V lost 7 bases, J lost 3 bases, and 2 bases stayed unmatched. The length of the CDR3 is 13 residues. Germline assignment: CDR1 LGHNT and CDR2 FRNRAP. This CDR3 reads CASATSGTDTQYF. The CDR3 coding sequence is TGTGCTAGTGCTACTAGCGGGACAGATACGCAGTATTTT.

This rearrangement joins TRBV18 to TRBJ1-1; tentatively, D is TRBD1 (6 bases). Between the trimmed V and J ends, which lost 2 bases and 3 bases, there was a span of 10 bases. The CDR3 extends over 14 amino acids. Germline assignment: CDR1 KGHSH and CDR2 LQKENI. CDR3: CASSPTGYDTEAFF. The CDR3 nucleotides read TGTGCCAGCTCACCAACAGGGTACGACACTGAAGCTTTCTTT.

The J gene is TRBJ1-4, the V gene TRBV27, with D hard to call. Per germline, CDR1 MNHEY and CDR2 SMNVEV (reference sequence). The CDR3 covers 16 residues. The V end lost 2 bases, the J end lost 7 bases, and 17 bases lay between the germline ends. Here the CDR3 DNA reads TGTGCCAGCAGTTTACGGGGTAAGGGTCGGGGTGAAAAACTGTTTTTT. It translates to CASSLRGKGRGEKLFF.

The chain links TRBV11-2 to TRBJ2-7, with D possibly TRBD2 on 7 matching bases. Trimming took off 5 bases at V and 7 bases at J, with 21 bases between the two ends. Germline V lookup: CDR1 SGHAT, CDR2 FQNNGV. The CDR3 consists of 15 residues. CDR3 sequence reads: CASSGRDTRTREQYF. The CDR3 region has the DNA TGTGCCAGCAGCGGGAGGGACACGCGTACGAGAGAGCAGTACTTC.

The chain employs TRBV30 and TRBJ2-5; the D gene is possibly TRBD2 (5 bases). The length of the CDR3 is 14 residues. V lost 4 bases to trimming and J lost 5 bases, with 17 bases between them. Germline assignment: CDR1 GTSNPN and CDR2 SVGIG (reference sequence). The DNA for the CDR3 is TGTGCCTGGAATCAACGGGGTAGGAGGGAGACCCAGTACTTC. Encoded protein: CAWNQRGRRETQYF. The whole variable domain, remainder taken from reference TRBV30 and TRBJ2-5, is SQTIHQWPATLVQPVGSPLSLECTVEGTSNPNLYWYRQAAGRGLQLLFYSVGIGQISSEVPQNLSASRPQDRQFILSSKKLLLSDSGFYLCAWNQRGRRETQYFGPGTRLLVL.

The V and J genes are TRBV14 and TRBJ2-1; TRBD1 matches 9 bases. The V gene's germline CDR1 is SGHDN and CDR2 FVKESK. The CDR3 covers 14 residues. Losses at the gene ends were 4 bases for V and 7 bases for J; bases not matched to a gene: 5. CDR3 in amino acids: CASSRDRAINEQFF. CDR3 DNA sequence: TGTGCCAGCAGCCGGGACAGGGCAATAAATGAGCAGTTCTTC.

This clone was counted a single time. The chain joins TRBV15 to TRBJ2-2, with 8 bases lining up with TRBD1. The CDR3 contains 12 residues. Germline lookup yields CDR1 LNHNV and CDR2 YYDKDF (reference sequence). The V segment lost 8 bases and the J segment 6 bases; nucleotides outside the gene matches: 2. CDR3 DNA sequence: TGTGCCACCTCAGGGGGCCCCGGGGAGCTGTTTTTT. Translation gives CATSGGPGELFF.

The rearrangement links TRBV28 to TRBJ1-5, with unresolved D. This CDR3 comprises 13 residues. Germline CDR1 reads MDHEN; CDR2 reads SYDVKM. The ends were cut back, 8 bases at V and 5 bases at J, with 13 bases in the middle. The DNA for the CDR3 is TGTGCCAGCCATGAGGGTAGGGATCAGCCCCAGCATTTT. This codes for CASHEGRDQPQHF.

The chain employs TRBV4-3 and TRBJ2-3; D ambiguous. This CDR3 comprises 15 residues. Germline CDR1 and CDR2: LGHNA and YSLEER. Trimming stripped 0 bases from V and 6 bases from J, with 13 bases between. For the CDR3, the DNA is TGCGCCAGCAGCCAAGATTGGCTAGATTGGGATACGCAGTATTTT. This encodes CASSQDWLDWDTQYF.

Only one count was recorded for this clone. The chain employs TRBV11-1 and TRBJ2-5; D gene uncertain. The germline CDR1 and CDR2 sequences are SGHAT and FQDESV (reference sequence). Trimming stripped 4 bases from V and 5 bases from J, with 14 bases between. This CDR3 is 14 amino acids long. CDR3 amino acids: CASSSTTEVETQYF. In DNA form, the CDR3 reads TGTGCCAGCAGCTCCACGACTGAGGTGGAGACCCAGTACTTC.